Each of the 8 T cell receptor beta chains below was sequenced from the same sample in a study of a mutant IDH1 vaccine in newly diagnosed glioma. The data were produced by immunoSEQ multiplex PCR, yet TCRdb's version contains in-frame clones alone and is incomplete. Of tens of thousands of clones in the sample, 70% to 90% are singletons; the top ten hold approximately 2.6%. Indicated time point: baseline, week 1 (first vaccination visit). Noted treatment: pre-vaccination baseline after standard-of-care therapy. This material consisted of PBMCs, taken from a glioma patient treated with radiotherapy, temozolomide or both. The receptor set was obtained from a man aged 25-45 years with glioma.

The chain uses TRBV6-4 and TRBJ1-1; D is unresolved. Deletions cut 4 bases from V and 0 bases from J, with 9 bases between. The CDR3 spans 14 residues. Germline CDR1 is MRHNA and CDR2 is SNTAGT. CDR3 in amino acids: CASSAGRLNTEAFF. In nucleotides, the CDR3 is TGTGCCAGCAGTGCGGGGAGACTGAACACTGAAGCTTTCTTT.

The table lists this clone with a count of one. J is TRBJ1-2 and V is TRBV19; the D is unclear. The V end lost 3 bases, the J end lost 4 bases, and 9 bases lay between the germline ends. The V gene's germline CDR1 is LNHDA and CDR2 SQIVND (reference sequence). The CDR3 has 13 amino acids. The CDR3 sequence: CASSIAQIYGYTF. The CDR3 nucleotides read TGTGCCAGTAGTATTGCACAAATCTATGGCTACACCTTC.

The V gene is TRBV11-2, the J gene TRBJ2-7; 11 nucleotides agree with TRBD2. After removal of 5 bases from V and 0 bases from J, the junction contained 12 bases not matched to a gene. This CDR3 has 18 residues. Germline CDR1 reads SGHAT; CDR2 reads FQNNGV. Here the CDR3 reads CASSVLLAGGLSSYEQYF. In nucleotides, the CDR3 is TGTGCCAGCAGCGTCCTCCTAGCGGGGGGCCTTAGCTCCTACGAGCAGTACTTC.

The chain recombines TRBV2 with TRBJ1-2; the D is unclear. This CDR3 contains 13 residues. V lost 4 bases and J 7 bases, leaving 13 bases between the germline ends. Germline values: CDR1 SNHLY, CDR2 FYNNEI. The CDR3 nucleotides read TGTGCCAGCAGTGGAAACAGAATAGGTGGCTACACCTTC. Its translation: CASSGNRIGGYTF.

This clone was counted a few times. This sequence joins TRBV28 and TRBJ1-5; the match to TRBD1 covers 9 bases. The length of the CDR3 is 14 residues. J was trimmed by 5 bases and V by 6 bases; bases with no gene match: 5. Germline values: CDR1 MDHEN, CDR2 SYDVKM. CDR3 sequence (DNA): TGTGCCAGCAGCCGGGACAGGGAGCATCAGCCCCAGCATTTT. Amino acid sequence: CASSRDREHQPQHF.

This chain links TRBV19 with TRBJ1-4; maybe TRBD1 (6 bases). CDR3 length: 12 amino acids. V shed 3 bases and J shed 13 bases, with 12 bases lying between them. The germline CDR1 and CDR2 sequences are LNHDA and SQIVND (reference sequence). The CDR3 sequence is CASSMGGLGLFF. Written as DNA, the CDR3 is TGTGCCAGTAGTATGGGGGGCCTTGGACTGTTTTTT.

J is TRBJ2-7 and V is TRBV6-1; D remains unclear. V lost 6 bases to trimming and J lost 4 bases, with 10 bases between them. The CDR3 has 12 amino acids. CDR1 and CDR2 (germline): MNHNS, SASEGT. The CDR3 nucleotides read TGTGCCAGCAGCGGCACCTTTTACGAGCAGTACTTC. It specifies CASSGTFYEQYF.

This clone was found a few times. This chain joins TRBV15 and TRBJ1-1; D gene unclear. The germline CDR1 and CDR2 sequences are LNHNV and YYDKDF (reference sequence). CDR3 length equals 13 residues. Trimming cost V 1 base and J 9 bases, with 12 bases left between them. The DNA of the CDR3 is TGTGCCACCAGCAGAGTCCCCTCGGGCAAAGCTTTCTTT. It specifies CATSRVPSGKAFF.